The rows below give T cell receptor beta chains drawn from one sample of a study of T cells after yellow fever vaccination. One entry per CDR3 protein results from TCRdb running MiXCR on the 5' RACE reads. The data show 300,000 to 450,000 distinct CDR3 sequences, roughly 7.5% seen once. Sequencing used PBMCs, obtained 45 days after the first yellow fever vaccination. These receptors were taken from a man aged 18 to 29 who received the YFV17D yellow fever vaccine. Both conserved end residues are part of each CDR3. Fields, in order: J gene, V gene, CDR3 protein.

TRBJ2-2 TRBV20-1 CSAGGGATGELFF
TRBJ2-5 TRBV25-1 CASSGGYQETQYF
TRBJ1-6 TRBV6-1 CASSGTGGKNSPLHF
TRBJ2-5 TRBV7-9 CASSFSLYETQYF
TRBJ2-7 TRBV12-3/TRBV12-4 CASSPRVRGSYEQYF
TRBJ2-1 TRBV20-1 CSARGLASGGSYNEQFF
TRBJ1-2 TRBV12-3/TRBV12-4 CASSLSQVGQAYGYTF
TRBJ1-1 TRBV20-1 CSARGPGTPAFF
TRBJ1-1 TRBV6-1 CASRTGGRSEAFF
TRBJ1-6 TRBV5-1 CASNFGLGENSLSPLHF
TRBJ1-4 TRBV19 CASSPAWGATNEKLFF
TRBJ2-1 TRBV20-1 CSASTFSGVSYNEQFF
TRBJ2-5 TRBV20-1 CSARDRVEPQYF
TRBJ2-5 TRBV7-8 CASSTYSGEGETQYF
TRBJ1-3 TRBV7-9 CASSPITTGARGNTIYF
TRBJ1-2 TRBV18 CASSPIPMGFAVNYGYTF
TRBJ2-7 TRBV6-1 CASSPLYQSLRGEQYF
TRBJ1-3 TRBV4-3 CASSQEPFSGNTIYF
TRBJ2-1 TRBV5-5 CASSPTPLVSLLNEQFF
TRBJ2-1 TRBV7-9 CASSHWGASGSYNEQFF
TRBJ2-2 TRBV12-3/TRBV12-4 CASRRQVAGELFF
TRBJ1-2 TRBV11-2 CASSHPPGLWAANYGYTF
TRBJ1-1 TRBV10-3 CAIRDGGQGGTEAFF
TRBJ1-2 TRBV9 CASSAHRELYYGYTF
TRBJ1-1 TRBV7-2 CASNNRVDTEAFF
TRBJ2-6 TRBV4-3 CASTRGDSSSGANVLTF